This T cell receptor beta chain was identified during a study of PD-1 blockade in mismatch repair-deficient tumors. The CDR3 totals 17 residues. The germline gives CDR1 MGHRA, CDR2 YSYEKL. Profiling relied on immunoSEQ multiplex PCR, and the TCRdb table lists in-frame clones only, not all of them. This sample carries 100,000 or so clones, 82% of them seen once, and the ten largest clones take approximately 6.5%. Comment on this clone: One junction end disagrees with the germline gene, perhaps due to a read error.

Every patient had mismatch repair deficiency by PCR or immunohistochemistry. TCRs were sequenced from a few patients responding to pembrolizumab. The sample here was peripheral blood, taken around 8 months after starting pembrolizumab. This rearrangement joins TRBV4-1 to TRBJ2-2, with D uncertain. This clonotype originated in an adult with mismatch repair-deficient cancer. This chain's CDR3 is CASSQDQRPSKTGELFF. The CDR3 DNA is TGCGCCAGCAGCCAAGATCAGAGACCCTCGAAGACCGGGGAGCTGTTTTTT.